This T cell receptor beta chain derives from a study of CD8+CD57+ T cells in acquired aplastic anemia. The CDR3 extends over 14 residues, inclusive of both ends. The germline CDR1 and CDR2 sequences are SGHTA and FQGNSA. A remark on this clonotype: Its target is not known. Because the CDR3's place on the DNA is in doubt, the DNA is left out and the CDR3 is given as listed by TCRdb.

Regarding the study as a whole: Significant differences in CD8+ Simpson's diversity were not observed between patients and controls. Patients had twenty-nine CD8+ CDR3 sequences in common with controls (the shared set).

TCR beta VDJ and CDR3 profiles were obtained from a genomic DNA template. TCRdb re-derived calls from the reads in MiXCR, one entry per CDR3 protein. The table shows some 410,000 distinct CDR3 sequences, with 60% to 80% occurring only once. Sample: sorted CD4+, CD8+, or CD8+CD57+ T cells (not recorded which) from PBMCs. This receptor was obtained from a human donor in good health, serving as a control. V and J are TRBV7-2 and TRBJ2-6. The CDR3: CASSLDVGYTFGSF.